This T cell receptor (beta chain) was sequenced during a study of memory CD4+ T cells and cytomegalovirus serostatus (dated by TCRdb to the late 2010s). In the study overall: The roughly 35 healthy Belgian adults in the cohort included 9 who were CMV seropositive and 24 who were CMV seronegative. The study sequenced CD4+ memory TCRbeta repertoires of a Belgian cohort with known cytomegalovirus serostatus to replicate a published TCR-based CMV serostatus classifier. Findings and caveats that apply to the study as a whole: For predicting CMV serostatus, the median bootstrapped AUC was roughly 0.95 using the original framework and 0.9 to 0.92 using a US-trained random forest. A median bootstrapped AUC of around 0.94 with a 95% CI of 0.76-1.00 was achieved on the Belgian cohort by the original-framework classifier. Only CD4+CD45RO+ memory cells were sequenced, in contrast to the original study, in which naive and memory CD4+ and CD8+ populations were covered. Results were interpreted as suggesting that the CMV-associated TCR signature is largely present in the CD4+ memory repertoire. Among the 150 to 200 previously reported CMV-associated TCRbeta sequences, some 67 showed up in the CD4+ memory repertoires, with each one found in between one and five individuals.

There are 14 amino acids in the CDR3, from cysteine to phenylalanine inclusive. Only CDR3 DNA remains: 42 bases, in frame from the first base. The germline V gene gives CDR1 as SQVTM and CDR2 as ANQGSEA. Trimming removed 5 bases from V and 3 bases from J; the gene matches leave 8 bases unexplained. This clone was counted a few times. Its antigen remains unidentified. No per-base quality is available; no much larger clone lies one base away. The Quick-DNA Microprep Kit was used to extract genomic DNA from the sorted cells. Amplification of TCRbeta DNA was done with the immunoSEQ hsTCRbeta kit, following the protocol from the manufacturer. TCRbeta libraries were sequenced on an Illumina MiSeq instrument. In the paper's pipeline: Removing out-of-frame sequences left 2,204,828 distinct TCRbeta sequences, an average of about 70,000 per individual. Each individual was scored by the count of 150 to 200 previously reported CMV-associated TCRbeta sequences and the total productive distinct TCRbeta count. A beta-binomial model was reimplemented in Python, and random forests from scikit-learn, run with default parameters, were trained on data from the US cohort. Classifier performance on the Belgian cohort was summarized as median AUC with percentile confidence intervals over 10,000 bootstrap iterations. In TCRdb, the immuneACCESS table is reduced to in-frame sequences with V and J assigned. These tables do not hold every clone; where another copy was compared, an unresolved V gene accounts for under half, and the others remain unexplained. V and J calls and clone size are those listed in that table; D and trimming were worked out from the DNA. For this sample the table gives about 53,000 clones, of which roughly 81% were detected only once. The ten largest clones add up to 1.1% of the sample.

Single viable CD3+CD4+CD8-CD45RO+ cells were sorted as memory CD4+ T cells on a FACSAria II. CMV serostatus was determined with a Roche Elecsys assay detecting serum IgG against CMV pp150, pp28, p38 and p52. After the samples were thawed, total CD4+ T cells were enriched through positive selection using CD4 magnetic microbeads. The samples came from a different study that was designed specifically to examine the CD4+ T cell memory repertoire. Peripheral blood mononuclear cells were isolated and cryopreserved following standard operating procedures; serum was stored at -80 °C. CD3-PerCP (BW264/56), CD4-APC (RPA-T4), CD45RO-PE (UCHT1) and CD8-Pacific Orange (3B5) antibodies were used for staining, and non-viable cells were excluded with Sytox blue.

Here the chain combines TRBV29-1 and TRBJ2-7; 9 central nucleotides agree with TRBD2. The clonotype was recovered from an adult in good health and CMV-seronegative. The sample comprised memory CD4+ T cells from blood. The sequenced DNA: TGCAGCGTTAAAATAGCGGGAGAGCTCTACGAGCAGTACTTC. Its translation is CSVKIAGELYEQYF.